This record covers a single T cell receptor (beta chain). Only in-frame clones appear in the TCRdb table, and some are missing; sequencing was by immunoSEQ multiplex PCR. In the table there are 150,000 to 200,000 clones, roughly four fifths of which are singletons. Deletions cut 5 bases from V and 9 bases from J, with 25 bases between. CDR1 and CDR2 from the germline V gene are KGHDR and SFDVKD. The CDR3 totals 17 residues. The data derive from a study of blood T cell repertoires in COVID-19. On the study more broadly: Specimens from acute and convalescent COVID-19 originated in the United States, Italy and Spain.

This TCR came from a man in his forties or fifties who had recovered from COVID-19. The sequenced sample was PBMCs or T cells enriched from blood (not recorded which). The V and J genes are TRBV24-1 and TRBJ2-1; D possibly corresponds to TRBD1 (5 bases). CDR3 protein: CATSATGHQSPTGEQFF. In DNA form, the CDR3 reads TGTGCCACCAGTGCTACGGGTCACCAGTCCCCTACAGGTGAGCAGTTCTTC.